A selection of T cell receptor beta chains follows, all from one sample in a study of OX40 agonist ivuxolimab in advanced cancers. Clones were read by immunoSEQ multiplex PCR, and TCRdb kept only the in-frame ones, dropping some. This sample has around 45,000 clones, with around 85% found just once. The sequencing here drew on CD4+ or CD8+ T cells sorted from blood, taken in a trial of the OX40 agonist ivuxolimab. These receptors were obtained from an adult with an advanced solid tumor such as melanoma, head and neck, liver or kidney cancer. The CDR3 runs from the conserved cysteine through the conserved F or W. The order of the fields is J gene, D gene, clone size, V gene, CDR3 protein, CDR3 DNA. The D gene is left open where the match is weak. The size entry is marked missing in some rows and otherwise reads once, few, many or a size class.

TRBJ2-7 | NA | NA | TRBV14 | CASSQSPGPPEQYF | TGTGCCAGCAGCCAGTCACCAGGGCCTCCCGAGCAGTACTTC
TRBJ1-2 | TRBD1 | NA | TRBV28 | CASSSGQANYGYTF | TGTGCCAGCAGTTCGGGACAGGCTAACTATGGCTACACCTTC
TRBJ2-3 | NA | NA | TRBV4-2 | CASSTEGITDTQYF | TGTGCCAGCAGCACGGAGGGCATCACAGATACGCAGTATTTT
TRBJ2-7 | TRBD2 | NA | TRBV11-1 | CASRPQTSGSTEQYF | TGTGCCAGCAGACCCCAGACTAGCGGGAGTACCGAGCAGTACTTC
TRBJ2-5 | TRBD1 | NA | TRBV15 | CATSRDSGGLETQYF | TGTGCCACCAGCAGAGATTCAGGGGGCCTCGAGACCCAGTACTTC
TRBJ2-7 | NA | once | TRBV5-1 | CASSFSLAPYEQYF | TGCGCCAGCAGCTTTAGTCTAGCCCCGTACGAGCAGTACTTC
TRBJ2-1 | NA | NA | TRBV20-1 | CSAQYNEQFF | TGCAGTGCTCAATACAATGAGCAGTTCTTC
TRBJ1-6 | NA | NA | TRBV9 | CASSPDNSPLHF | TGTGCCAGCAGCCCTGACAATTCACCCCTCCACTTT
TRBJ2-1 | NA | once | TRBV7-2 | CASSPGPSLNEQFF | TGTGCCAGCAGCCCCGGACCATCTTTGAATGAGCAGTTCTTC
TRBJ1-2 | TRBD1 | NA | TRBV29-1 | CSVAGDRGPYGYTF | TGCAGCGTTGCCGGGGACAGGGGGCCTTATGGCTACACCTTC
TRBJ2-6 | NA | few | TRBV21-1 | CASSPRPQGARSGANVLTF | TGTGCCAGCAGCCCCCGCCCTCAGGGGGCGCGCTCTGGGGCCAACGTCCTGACTTTC
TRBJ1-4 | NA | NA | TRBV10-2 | CASSPGPDNEKLFF | TGCGCCAGCAGTCCAGGTCCGGATAATGAAAAACTGTTTTTT
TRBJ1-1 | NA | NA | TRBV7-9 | CASSAQGLNTEAFF | TGTGCCAGCAGCGCGCAGGGCCTGAACACTGAAGCTTTCTTT
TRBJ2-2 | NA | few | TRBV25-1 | CASGEENTGELFF | TGTGCCAGCGGGGAGGAGAACACCGGGGAGCTGTTTTTT
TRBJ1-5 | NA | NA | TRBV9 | CASSVFRQGPQPQHF | TGTGCCAGCAGCGTTTTTAGGCAAGGGCCCCAGCCCCAGCATTTT
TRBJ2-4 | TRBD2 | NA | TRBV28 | CASSLIGRGAKNIQYF | TGTGCCAGCAGTTTAATCGGGCGGGGGGCCAAAAACATTCAGTACTTC
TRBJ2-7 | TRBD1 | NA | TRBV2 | CATKPGQGGNEQYF | TGTGCCACCAAACCGGGACAGGGAGGAAACGAGCAGTACTTC
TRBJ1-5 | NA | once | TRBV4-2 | CASSQDSQQASNQPQHF | TGTGCCAGCAGCCAAGATAGTCAACAGGCTAGCAATCAGCCCCAGCATTTT
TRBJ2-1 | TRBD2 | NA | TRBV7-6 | CASSLGAGGLRAFF | TGTGCCAGCAGCTTAGGAGCGGGGGGGTTACGGGCGTTCTTC
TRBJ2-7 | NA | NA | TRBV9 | CASGGSLEQYF | TGTGCCAGCGGAGGCAGTCTCGAGCAGTACTTC
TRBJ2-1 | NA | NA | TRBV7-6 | CASSLAGRNEQFF | TGTGCCAGCAGCTTAGCAGGACGGAATGAGCAGTTCTTC
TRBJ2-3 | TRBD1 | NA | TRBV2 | CASVRTGGTDTQYF | TGTGCCAGTGTCCGGACAGGGGGCACAGATACGCAGTATTTT
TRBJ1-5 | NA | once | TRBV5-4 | CASSLDPNQPQHF | TGTGCCAGCAGCTTGGACCCCAATCAGCCCCAGCATTTT
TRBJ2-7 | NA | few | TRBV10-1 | CASSEPPPYEQYF | TGCGCCAGCAGTGAGCCCCCGCCCTACGAGCAGTACTTC
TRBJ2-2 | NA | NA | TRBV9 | CASSSRGRGQGGTGELFF | TGTGCCAGCAGCAGTAGGGGCCGAGGGCAGGGAGGCACCGGGGAGCTGTTTTTT
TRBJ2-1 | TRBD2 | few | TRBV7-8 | CASSLIQGGGNEQFF | TGTGCCAGCAGCTTAATTCAGGGCGGGGGCAATGAGCAGTTCTTC
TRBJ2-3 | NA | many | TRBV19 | CASSIRTGSKDTQYF | TGTGCCAGTAGTATTCGTACAGGTAGTAAAGATACGCAGTATTTT
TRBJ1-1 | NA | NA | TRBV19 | CASKWGPWNTEAFF | TGTGCCAGTAAGTGGGGGCCGTGGAACACTGAAGCTTTCTTT
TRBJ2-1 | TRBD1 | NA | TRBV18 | CASSGTGDLGEQFF | TGTGCCAGCTCCGGGACAGGGGATCTTGGTGAGCAGTTCTTC
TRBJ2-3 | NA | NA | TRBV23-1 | CASSQCGSTDTQYF | TGCGCCAGCAGTCAATGCGGGAGCACAGATACGCAGTATTTT
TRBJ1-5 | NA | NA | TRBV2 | CASTSRGTEPQHF | TGTGCCAGCACAAGCAGGGGAACGGAGCCCCAGCATTTT
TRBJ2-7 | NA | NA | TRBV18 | CASSPPNAGIYEQYF | TGTGCCAGCTCACCACCCAACGCAGGGATCTACGAGCAGTACTTC